This T cell receptor (beta chain) was sequenced for a study of blood T cell repertoires in COVID-19. On the study more broadly: Donors in the United States, Italy and Spain gave samples during acute or convalescent COVID-19.

Libraries were prepared by immunoSEQ multiplex PCR; TCRdb keeps only in-frame clonotypes and omits some of them. The table includes under 350,000 clones, around 90% detected once. Germline CDR1 SGHKS, CDR2 YYEKEE (reference sequence). V was pared by 4 bases and J by 4 bases, with 8 bases of the junction left unmatched. This CDR3 region has 16 residues. The source of this sequence is a man in his fifties or sixties who had recovered from COVID-19. The V and J genes are TRBV5-5 and TRBJ1-6; 7 bases are shared with TRBD1. The sample consisted of PBMCs or T cells enriched from blood (not recorded which). The CDR3 sequence is CASSDGTDIYNSPLHF. CDR3 in DNA: TGTGCCAGCAGCGACGGGACAGATATTTATAATTCACCCCTCCACTTT.